These 18 T cell receptor delta chains share one sample of origin, sequenced in a study of Vδ1+ human thymocytes. The study's findings and limits: Highly polyclonal TRG and TRD repertoires with Gaussian CDR3 length distributions appeared in thymus.

These receptors are not linked to any known antigen. Sequences come from RNA converted to cDNA by reverse transcription. The CDR3 regions were amplified by multiplex PCR from V-gene primers to a constant-region primer. TCRdb processed the multiplex PCR reads again with the CATT caller. The sample yields some 55,000 delta-chain clones, more than 15% seen once. Sequenced input: Vdelta1+ gamma-delta thymocytes from the thymus. Subset in this sample: FACS-sorted CD3+ TCRalphabeta- TCRVdelta1+ TCRVdelta2- thymocytes. The receptors originated from a boy under three years old who had congenital heart surgery.

This clone was counted a few times. The chain is built from TRDV1 and TRDJ1; D remains ambiguous. The V end was cut by 6 bases, the J end by 6 bases, with 8 bases between. Germline V gene lookup returns CDR1 TSWWSYY and CDR2 QGS. The CDR3 is made up of 11 amino acids. In DNA form, the CDR3 reads TGTGCTCTTGGTGCTATGTATAAACTCATCTTT. It is translated as CALGAMYKLIF.

V is TRDV1 and J is TRDJ1, with TRDD3 matching over 11 bases. Germline CDR1 is TSWWSYY and CDR2 is QGS. The V gene end was trimmed by 4 bases and the J gene end by 0 bases; junction bases not matched to a gene: 19. The CDR3 has 21 residues. The chain's CDR3 is CALGGSGDLNWGIEYTDKLIF. The CDR3 coding sequence is TGTGCTCTTGGGGGCTCGGGTGACTTAAACTGGGGGATAGAGTACACCGATAAACTCATCTTT.

This clone was observed a handful of times. This chain joins TRDV1 and TRDJ1; a possible D gene is TRDD2 (6 bases). This CDR3 is built from 13 residues. The germline CDR1 and CDR2 sequences are TSWWSYY and QGS. V was shortened by 6 bases and J by 3 bases, with 11 bases between the two germline ends. The CDR3 is CALGIPMPDKLIF. CDR3 nucleotides: TGTGCTCTTGGCATTCCTATGCCCGATAAACTCATCTTT.

This chain joins TRDV1 and TRDJ1, with a tentative D call TRDD2 (6 bases). CDR1 and CDR2 from the germline V gene are TSWWSYY and QGS. The CDR3 sequence is 22 residues long. V lost 0 bases to trimming and J lost 3 bases, with 32 bases between them. The CDR3 sequence is CALGELRLSFPSYAGRPDKLIF. The DNA for the CDR3 is TGTGCTCTTGGGGAACTTCGTCTATCCTTCCCGTCCTACGCGGGAAGACCCGATAAACTCATCTTT.

This clone was seen more than once but under ten times. V and J are TRDV1 and TRDJ1; 10 positions match TRDD3. The CDR3 extends over 20 amino acids. Losses at the gene ends were 4 bases for V and 0 bases for J; bases not matched to a gene: 17. The germline V gene has CDR1 TSWWSYY and CDR2 QGS. The chain's CDR3 is CALGVPVPSYWGIYTDKLIF. DNA of the CDR3: TGTGCTCTTGGGGTCCCGGTTCCCTCCTACTGGGGGATCTACACCGATAAACTCATCTTT.

Worth noting for this clone: A clone one base away is much larger, so this may be a read error. This rearrangement joins TRDV2 to TRDJ1; 10 bases map to TRDD3. From germline, CDR1 is GEAIGNYY and CDR2 EKD. The CDR3 has 16 residues. V shed 9 bases and J 0 bases; nucleotides not matched to a gene: 12. CDR3 nucleotides: TGTGCCCCCCCCCCACTGGGGGATGACCACACCGATAAACTCATCTTT. Translated, it gives CAPPPLGDDHTDKLIF.

In its sample, this clone is medium-sized. The J gene is TRDJ1, the V gene TRDV2; TRDD3 is a possible D gene (5 bases). Germline values: CDR1 GEAIGNYY, CDR2 EKD. This CDR3 spans 15 amino acids. V was cut by 0 bases and J by 0 bases, with 10 bases left in between. The CDR3 spells CACDTELAYTDKLIF. The CDR3, as DNA: TGTGCCTGTGACACCGAACTGGCCTACACCGATAAACTCATCTTT.

This rearrangement joins TRDV1 to TRDJ1; the D gene is possibly TRDD2 (6 bases). V was cut by 2 bases and J by 0 bases, with 22 bases left in between. CDR3 length: 19 amino acids. Germline V CDR1 and CDR2: TSWWSYY, QGS. Here the CDR3 reads CALGELFLLPLPYTDKLIF. CDR3 coding DNA: TGTGCTCTTGGGGAATTGTTCCTATTACCCCTCCCGTACACCGATAAACTCATCTTT.

The rearrangement links TRDV2 to TRDJ1, with 9 bases fitting TRDD3. V gave up 4 bases and J gave up 0 bases; unmatched junction bases: 17. Germline assignment: CDR1 GEAIGNYY and CDR2 EKD. The CDR3 is 19 amino acids. The CDR3 nucleotides are TGTGCCTGTGAAAGAGGGAGAACTGGGGGAAACCTAAACACCGATAAACTCATCTTT. Translating it yields CACERGRTGGNLNTDKLIF.

A note on this clone: An end of the junction does not agree with germline; a read error may underlie this. The genes are TRDV1 and TRDJ1; tentative D call: TRDD3 (6 bases). Germline V gives CDR1 TSWWSYY, CDR2 QGS. The CDR3 spans 16 residues. CDR3 in DNA: TGTGCTCTCGGGGGGAAGTACCGGGGAGATGTCGATAAACTCATCTTT. Its protein product is CALGGKYRGDVDKLIF.

The table lists this clone with a few counts. The V call is TRDV1, the J call TRDJ1, with 13 bases matching TRDD3. This CDR3 is built from 18 residues. Germline-derived CDR1 and CDR2 are TSWWSYY and QGS. V lost 3 bases to trimming and J lost 0 bases; unmatched junction nucleotides: 7. The CDR3 here is CALGDPPTGGYDTDKLIF. The CDR3 region has the DNA TGTGCTCTTGGGGACCCTCCTACTGGGGGATACGACACCGATAAACTCATCTTT.

This rearrangement joins TRDV1 to TRDJ1; D gene ambiguous. Deletions cut 5 bases from V and 1 base from J, with 44 bases between. Germline CDR1 is TSWWSYY and CDR2 is QGS. The CDR3 has 25 amino acids. Here the CDR3 DNA reads TGTGCTCTTGGGCCCCAACGATTCCGGCTTCTTCAGGATGAGAACTTCGATCTCATCACCGATAAACTCATCTTT. It is translated as CALGPQRFRLLQDENFDLITDKLIF.

The V call is TRDV1, the J call TRDJ1, with D possibly matching TRDD2 (6 bases). The CDR3 covers 29 residues. Germline V gene lookup returns CDR1 TSWWSYY and CDR2 QGS. V lost 2 bases, J lost 0 bases, and 52 bases lay in between. In DNA form, the CDR3 reads TGTGCTCTTGGGGAAAAACGGTCCTACAGGGCGACTCGTACACCGATAAACTCATCTCAGGCCCCGTACACCGATAAACTCATCTTT. Residues: CALGEKRSYRATRTPINSSQAPYTDKLIF.

The chain recombines TRDV1 with TRDJ1; 10 bases match TRDD3. Trimming at V came to 1 base and at J to 0 bases, leaving 14 bases not matched to a gene. This CDR3 has 20 residues. The germline gives CDR1 TSWWSYY, CDR2 QGS. The CDR3 loop is CALGEPLPLGDTHHTDKLIF. The CDR3, as DNA: TGTGCTCTTGGGGAACCTCTTCCGTTGGGGGATACTCACCACACCGATAAACTCATCTTT.

This chain joins TRDV1 and TRDJ1, with TRDD2 matching over 8 bases. CDR1 is TSWWSYY and CDR2 is QGS in the germline V gene. This CDR3 region has 21 residues. The junction had 23 bases not matched to a gene; V was cut back by 4 bases and J by 1 base. Written as DNA, the CDR3 is TGTGCTCTTGGGGCTCTTCCTACTTATCGATGGGGGCCACGGATCACCGATAAACTCATCTTT. Amino acid sequence: CALGALPTYRWGPRITDKLIF.

Only a few counts were recorded for this clone. This chain uses TRDV1 with TRDJ1, with TRDD3 matching over 8 bases. J gave up 10 bases and V 4 bases, and 29 bases lay outside the gene matches. The CDR3 runs 20 residues. From germline, CDR1 is TSWWSYY and CDR2 QGS. CDR3 nucleotides: TGTGCTCTTGGGGTCATCTCTACCCCCCTCCTACGTTTTGGGGGATGCGGACTCATCTTT. Translated, it gives CALGVISTPLLRFGGCGLIF.

There are a few counts of this clone. The rearrangement joins TRDV1 to TRDJ1, with 12 bases identical to TRDD3. The CDR3 spans 19 residues. The ends lost 3 bases at V and 2 bases at J; junction bases unmatched: 13. Germline lookup yields CDR1 TSWWSYY and CDR2 QGS. The CDR3 is CALGDGRSLLGDTTDKLIF. The DNA of the CDR3 is TGTGCTCTTGGGGACGGTCGGTCCCTACTGGGGGATACTACCGATAAACTCATCTTT.

The sample holds a few counts of this clone. The chain recombines TRDV2 with TRDJ1; 13 nucleotides align to TRDD3. CDR3 length: 21 residues. With V trimmed by 1 base and J by 0 bases, 16 bases remained unmatched. The germline V gene has CDR1 GEAIGNYY and CDR2 EKD. The CDR3 is CACDTSDWGIRDLTYTDKLIF. CDR3 DNA sequence: TGTGCCTGTGACACTTCCGACTGGGGGATACGGGATCTAACTTACACCGATAAACTCATCTTT.